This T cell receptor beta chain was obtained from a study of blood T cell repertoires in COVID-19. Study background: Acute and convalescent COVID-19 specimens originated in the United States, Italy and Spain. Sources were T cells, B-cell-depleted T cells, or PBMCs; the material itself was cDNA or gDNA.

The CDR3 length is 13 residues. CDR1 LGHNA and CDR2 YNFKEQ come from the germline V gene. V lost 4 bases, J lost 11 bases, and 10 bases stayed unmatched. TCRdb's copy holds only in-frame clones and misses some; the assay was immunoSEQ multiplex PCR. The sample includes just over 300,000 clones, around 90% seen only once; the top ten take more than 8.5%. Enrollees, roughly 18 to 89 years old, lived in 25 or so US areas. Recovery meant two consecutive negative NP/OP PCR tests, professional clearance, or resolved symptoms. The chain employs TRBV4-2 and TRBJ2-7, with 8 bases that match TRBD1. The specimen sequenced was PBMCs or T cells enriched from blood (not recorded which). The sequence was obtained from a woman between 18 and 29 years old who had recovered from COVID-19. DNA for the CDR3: TGTGCCAGCAGCCCTTCCGGGACAGGCGATAAGTACTTC. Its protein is CASSPSGTGDKYF.